This T cell receptor (beta chain) was recorded in a study of cytomegalovirus exposure and HLA in healthy donors. The PCR used 60 Vbeta and 13 Jbeta primers. Sequencing used immunoSEQ multiplex PCR; TCRdb keeps in-frame clones, though not all of them. Of 120,000 to 150,000 clones detected, nearly 90% appear once; the ten largest clones hold around 0.51%. As concerns this clone: Its antigen is not known.

Unrecorded immune exposures were likely, despite nominal health at sampling. Overall study findings and caveats: Cytomegalovirus-associated status was assigned to about 170 TCR beta chains. In a later analysis, an Asian-associated ancestry cluster reportedly showed fewer N-insertions than the approximately 620-donor mean. Serostatus for CMV was the only available immune exposure information.

V gave up 0 bases and J gave up 7 bases, with 13 bases separating them. The length of the CDR3 is 15 residues. The germline V gene encodes CDR1 SGDLS and CDR2 YYNGEE. This TCR was recovered from a woman aged 40 to 50 in good health and CMV-seronegative. The sample taken for sequencing was PBMCs. The V call is TRBV9, the J call TRBJ2-2; D is possibly TRBD2 (5 bases). CDR3 residues: CASSVATGFYGELFF. As DNA, the CDR3 is TGTGCCAGCAGCGTAGCTACGGGGTTTTACGGGGAGCTGTTTTTT.